This section outlines one TCR beta chain sequence together with its context. The sample is drawn from a study of shared clonotypes between healthy human individuals. Assay execution took place at the deep level. Profiled with immunoSEQ multiplex PCR; TCRdb holds only in-frame clones, not every one. The sample yields some 1.5 million clones, more than 95% seen once. All participating donors were Caucasian adults from Nashville, Tennessee. CDR1 and CDR2 from the germline V gene are SGDLS and YYNGEE. Trimming at V came to 4 bases and at J to 7 bases, leaving 11 bases not matched to a gene. The CDR3 has 18 residues.

V and J are TRBV9 and TRBJ2-1; 16 bases agree with TRBD2. Sequences were obtained from naive CD4+ T cells sorted from blood. Subset indicated: CD45RA+ positively selected. The clonotype originates from a man aged 25-45 years in good health. The CDR3 sequence: CASSRTGTSGRAGNEQFF. CDR3 sequence (DNA): TGTGCCAGCAGCCGAACCGGGACTAGCGGGAGGGCCGGGAATGAGCAGTTCTTC.